This T cell receptor (beta chain) is from a study of T cell responses to AZD1222 COVID-19 vaccine. Assay: immunoSEQ multiplex PCR; the TCRdb copy retains only in-frame clones and omits some. Of 150,000 to 200,000 clones in the sample, 70% to 90% are singletons; the top ten hold 25% to 30%. With 6 bases removed from V and 8 bases from J, the gap between germline ends came to 16 bases. The CDR3 has 12 amino acids. Germline values: CDR1 SQVTM, CDR2 ANQGSEA. V and J are TRBV29-1 and TRBJ1-2; maybe TRBD1 (6 bases). The sequenced sample was peripheral blood, obtained 28 days after the second AZD1222 dose. The receptor was derived from an adult who received the AZD1222 COVID-19 vaccine. In DNA, the CDR3 is TGCAGCGTCGTTACAGGGCTACGGGGCTACACCTTC. Translation: CSVVTGLRGYTF. The full variable domain, with the rest looked up from reference TRBV29-1 and TRBJ1-2, is SAVISQKPSRDICQRGTSLTIQCQVDSQVTMMFWYRQQPGQSLTLIATANQGSEATYESGFVIDKFPISRPNLTFSTLTVSNMSPEDSSIYLCSVVTGLRGYTFGSGTRLTVV.